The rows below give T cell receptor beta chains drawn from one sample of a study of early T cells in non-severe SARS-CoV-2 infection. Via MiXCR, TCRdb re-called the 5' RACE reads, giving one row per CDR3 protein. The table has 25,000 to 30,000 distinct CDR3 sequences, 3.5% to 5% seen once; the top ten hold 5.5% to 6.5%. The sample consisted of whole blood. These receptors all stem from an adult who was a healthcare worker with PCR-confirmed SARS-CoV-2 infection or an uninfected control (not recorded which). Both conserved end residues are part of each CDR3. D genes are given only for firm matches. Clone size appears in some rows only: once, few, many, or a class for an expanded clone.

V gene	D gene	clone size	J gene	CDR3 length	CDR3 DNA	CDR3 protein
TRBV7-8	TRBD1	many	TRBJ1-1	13	TGTGCCAGCAGCGGGACAGGGACCACTGAAGCTTTCTTT	CASSGTGTTEAFF
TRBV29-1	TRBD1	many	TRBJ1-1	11	TGCAGCGTAAACAGACAGGGTGAGGCTTTCTTT	CSVNRQGEAFF
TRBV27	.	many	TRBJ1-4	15	TGTGCCAGCAGTTTCCGGGGCGATCCTAATGAAAAACTGTTTTTT	CASSFRGDPNEKLFF
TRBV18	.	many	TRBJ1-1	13	TGTGCCAGCTCGGACGACAGGAACACTGAAGCTTTCTTT	CASSDDRNTEAFF
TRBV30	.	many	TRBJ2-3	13	TGTGCCTGGAACAGGGACCGCACAGATACGCAGTATTTT	CAWNRDRTDTQYF
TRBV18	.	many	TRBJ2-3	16	TGTGCCAGCTCACCCCCTGGTGTGCGGGCGGCAGATACGCAGTATTTT	CASSPPGVRAADTQYF
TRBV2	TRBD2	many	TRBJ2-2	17	TGTGCCAGCAGTCGTAGCGGGGCCCACCCGAACACCGGGGAGCTGTTTTTT	CASSRSGAHPNTGELFF
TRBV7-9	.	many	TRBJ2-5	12	TGTGCCAGCAGCCGCGGAGATGGGACCCAGTACTTC	CASSRGDGTQYF
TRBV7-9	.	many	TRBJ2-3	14	TGTGCCAGCAGCTTAGGCGGCCTGGCTGATACGCAGTATTTT	CASSLGGLADTQYF
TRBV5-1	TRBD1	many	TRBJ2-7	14	TGCGCCAGCAGCTTTGACAGGGACTCCTACGAGCAGTACTTC	CASSFDRDSYEQYF
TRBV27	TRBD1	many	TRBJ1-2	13	TGTGCCAGCAGTCGGACAGGGCTCGCTGGCTACACCTTC	CASSRTGLAGYTF
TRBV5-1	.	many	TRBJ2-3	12	TGCGCCAGCAGCGGGGTCACAGATACGCAGTATTTT	CASSGVTDTQYF
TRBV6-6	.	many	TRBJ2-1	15	TGTGCCAGCAGTTGGAGGGTCAGCTCCTACAATGAGCAGTTCTTC	CASSWRVSSYNEQFF
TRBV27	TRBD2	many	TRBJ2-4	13	TGTGCCAGCAGTCCCTACAGCGGGGCCATTCAGTACTTC	CASSPYSGAIQYF
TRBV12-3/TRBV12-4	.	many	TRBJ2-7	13	TGTGCCAGCAGTGAGGACAGCTCCTACGAGCAGTACTTC	CASSEDSSYEQYF
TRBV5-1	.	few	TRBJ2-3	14	TGCGCCAGCAGCTTGGGGACTACCACAGATACGCAGTATTTT	CASSLGTTTDTQYF
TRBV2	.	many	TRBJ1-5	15	TGTGCCAGCAGTGGATCCGGGACGGGGAATCAGCCCCAGCATTTT	CASSGSGTGNQPQHF
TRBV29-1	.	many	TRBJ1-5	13	TGCAGCGTTGAAGATGGGCGCAATCAGCCCCAGCATTTT	CSVEDGRNQPQHF
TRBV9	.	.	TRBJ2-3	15	TGTGCCAGCAGCGTAGGACAGAAGGGGACAGATACGCAGTATTTT	CASSVGQKGTDTQYF
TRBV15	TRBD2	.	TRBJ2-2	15	TGTGCCACCAGCAGAGAACTAGCGGGGCGCGGGGAGCTGTTTTTT	CATSRELAGRGELFF
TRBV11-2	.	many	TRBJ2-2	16	TGTGCCAGCAGCTTAGGTAGCGGAACGAACACCGGGGAGCTGTTTTTT	CASSLGSGTNTGELFF
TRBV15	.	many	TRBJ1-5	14	TGTGCCACCAGCAGCATCACAGGGTGGCAGCCCCAGCATTTT	CATSSITGWQPQHF
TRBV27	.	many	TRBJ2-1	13	TGTGCCAGCAGTTTAGACGGGTACAATGAGCAGTTCTTC	CASSLDGYNEQFF
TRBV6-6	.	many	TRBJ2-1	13	TGTGCCAGCAGTTACGGCCGAGATGGTGAGCAGTTCTTC	CASSYGRDGEQFF
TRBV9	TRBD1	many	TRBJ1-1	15	TGTGCCAGCAGCCCCGGGACAGGGGCGGACACTGAAGCTTTCTTT	CASSPGTGADTEAFF
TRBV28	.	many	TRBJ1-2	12	TGTGCCATACAGGACCCTGTTTTAGGCTACACCTTC	CAIQDPVLGYTF
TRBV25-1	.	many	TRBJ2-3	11	TGTGCCAGCAGTCTAGGGGGTGTGCAGTATTTT	CASSLGGVQYF
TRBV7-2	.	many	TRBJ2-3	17	TGTGCCAGCAGCTCGGTATTACGGGGGCGCGGCACAGATACGCAGTATTTT	CASSSVLRGRGTDTQYF
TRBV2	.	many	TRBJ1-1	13	TGTGCCAGCAGTCGAGCCCCAAACACTGAAGCTTTCTTT	CASSRAPNTEAFF
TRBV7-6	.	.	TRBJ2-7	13	TGTGCCAGCAGCTTAGCCGGCTCCTACGAGCAGTACTTC	CASSLAGSYEQYF
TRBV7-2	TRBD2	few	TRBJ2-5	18	TGTGCCAGCAGCTTAGTGGCTAGCGGGGGGGCCAGCCAAGAGACCCAGTACTTC	CASSLVASGGASQETQYF
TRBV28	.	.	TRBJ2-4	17	TGTGCCAGCAGTTTAAATCGAAGGGGTTCTTGGAGAAACATTCAGTACTTC	CASSLNRRGSWRNIQYF
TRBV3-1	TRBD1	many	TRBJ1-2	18	TGTGCCAGCAGCCAAGGCTTGAACCCGGGACAGGGAGACTATGGCTACACCTTC	CASSQGLNPGQGDYGYTF
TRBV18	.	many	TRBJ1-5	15	TGTGCCAGCTCACCATATCAGGATAGCAATCAGCCCCAGCATTTT	CASSPYQDSNQPQHF
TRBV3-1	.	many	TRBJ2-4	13	TGTGCCAGCAGCCTTTTAGCCAAAAACATTCAGTACTTC	CASSLLAKNIQYF